One and the same sample provided the 8 T cell receptor beta chains below, sequenced in a study of blood T cell repertoires in COVID-19 (TCRdb year 2020). Libraries were made using the immunoSEQ multiplex PCR assay. Entries here come from immuneACCESS through TCRdb and include only in-frame sequences with V and J called. Some clones fail to appear in such tables; in the studies checked, an unresolved V gene covers under half of the shortfall, and the cause of the remainder is unknown. Within this sample are some 50,000 clones, with 86% of them counted one time only. Around 30% of the sample is taken by the ten largest. The sample taken for sequencing was peripheral blood. The receptor source for this set is a human donor in a cohort sampled during active COVID-19.

This chain uses TRBV15 with TRBJ2-7; 8 bases are shared with TRBD1. V was pared by 0 bases and J by 1 base, with 2 bases of the junction left unmatched. CDR3 length: 15 amino acids. Germline values: CDR1 LNHNV, CDR2 YYDKDF (reference sequence). DNA for the CDR3: TGTGCCACCAGCAGAGAAGGGACAGGATCCTACGAGCAGTACTTC. It yields the protein CATSREGTGSYEQYF. The full variable domain, rest sourced from reference TRBV15 and TRBJ2-7, is DAMVIQNPRYQVTQFGKPVTLSCSQTLNHNVMYWYQQKSSQAPKLLFHYYDKDFNNEADTPDNFQSRRPNTSFCFLDIRSPGLGDTAMYLCATSREGTGSYEQYFGPGTRLTVT.

This rearrangement joins TRBV20-1 to TRBJ2-2; D is ambiguous. The germline gives CDR1 DFQATT, CDR2 SNEGSKA (reference sequence). V lost 3 bases and J 1 base, leaving 6 bases between the germline ends. The length of the CDR3 is 13 residues. CDR3 protein: CSASRGNTGELFF. CDR3 coding DNA: TGCAGTGCTAGTCGAGGGAACACCGGGGAGCTGTTTTTT.

The CDR3 bases are TGTGCCAGCAGTGGACAACTCTCTGGAAACACCATATATTTT. Its protein product is CASSGQLSGNTIYF. This chain uses TRBV2 with TRBJ1-3; D not resolved. In germline, CDR1 is SNHLY, CDR2 FYNNEI. The CDR3 covers 14 residues. V was shortened by 4 bases and J by 0 bases, with 7 bases between the two germline ends.

J is TRBJ2-7 and V is TRBV19, with TRBD2 matching over 10 bases. V shed 9 bases, J shed 2 bases, and the junction held 4 bases outside the gene matches. Germline values: CDR1 LNHDA, CDR2 SQIVND (reference sequence). CDR3 length: 13 amino acids. CDR3 nucleotides: TGTGCCAGCGGTAGCGGGGGGACCTACGAGCAGTACTTC. Its translation: CASGSGGTYEQYF.

The V gene is TRBV6-5, the J gene TRBJ1-2; 9 bases align to TRBD1. With 7 bases clipped from V and 5 bases from J, the junction kept 5 bases outside the gene matches. In germline, CDR1 is MNHEY, CDR2 SVGAGI. CDR3 length: 13 residues. CDR3: CASNKGQGYGYTF. The CDR3 DNA is TGTGCCAGCAACAAGGGACAGGGTTATGGCTACACCTTC.

The CDR3: CASSVTSGGYYEQYF. The CDR3 coding sequence is TGTGCCAGCAGCGTAACTAGCGGGGGTTACTACGAGCAGTACTTC. The V and J genes are TRBV5-4 and TRBJ2-7, with 11 bases matching TRBD2. V lost 4 bases and J lost 3; bases outside the gene matches: 6. Germline V gene sequence: CDR1 SGHNT, CDR2 YYREEE (reference sequence). CDR3 length: 15 amino acids.

The V call is TRBV14, the J call TRBJ2-1; 9 nucleotides match TRBD1. The ends lost 4 bases at V and 2 bases at J; junction bases unmatched: 6. The CDR3 spans 16 residues. CDR1 is SGHDN, CDR2 FVKESK, per germline. The CDR3 sequence: CASSPWTGDTYNEQFF. DNA for the CDR3: TGTGCCAGCAGCCCCTGGACAGGGGATACCTACAATGAGCAGTTCTTC.

The gene calls are TRBV18 and TRBJ2-2; D perhaps matches TRBD2 (5 bases). With 3 bases removed from V and 1 base from J, the gap between germline ends came to 21 bases. Looked up from germline, CDR1 is KGHSH and CDR2 is LQKENI. This CDR3 has 19 amino acids. The CDR3 loop is CASSPLSYLSGKNTGELFF. In DNA form, the CDR3 reads TGTGCCAGCTCACCTCTTTCCTATCTTTCCGGGAAGAACACCGGGGAGCTGTTTTTT.